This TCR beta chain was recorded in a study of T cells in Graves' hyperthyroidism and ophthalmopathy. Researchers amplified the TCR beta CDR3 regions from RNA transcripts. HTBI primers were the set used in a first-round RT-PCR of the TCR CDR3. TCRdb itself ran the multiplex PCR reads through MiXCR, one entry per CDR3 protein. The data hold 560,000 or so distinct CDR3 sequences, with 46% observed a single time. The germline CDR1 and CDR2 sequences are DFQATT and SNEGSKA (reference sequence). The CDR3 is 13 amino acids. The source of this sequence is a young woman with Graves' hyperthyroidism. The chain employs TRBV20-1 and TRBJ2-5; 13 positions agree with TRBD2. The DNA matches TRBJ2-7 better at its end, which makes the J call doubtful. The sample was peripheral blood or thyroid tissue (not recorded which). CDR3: CSGGLAGESEQYF. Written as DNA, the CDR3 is TGCAGTGGAGGACTAGCGGGAGAAAGCGAGCAGTACTTC.